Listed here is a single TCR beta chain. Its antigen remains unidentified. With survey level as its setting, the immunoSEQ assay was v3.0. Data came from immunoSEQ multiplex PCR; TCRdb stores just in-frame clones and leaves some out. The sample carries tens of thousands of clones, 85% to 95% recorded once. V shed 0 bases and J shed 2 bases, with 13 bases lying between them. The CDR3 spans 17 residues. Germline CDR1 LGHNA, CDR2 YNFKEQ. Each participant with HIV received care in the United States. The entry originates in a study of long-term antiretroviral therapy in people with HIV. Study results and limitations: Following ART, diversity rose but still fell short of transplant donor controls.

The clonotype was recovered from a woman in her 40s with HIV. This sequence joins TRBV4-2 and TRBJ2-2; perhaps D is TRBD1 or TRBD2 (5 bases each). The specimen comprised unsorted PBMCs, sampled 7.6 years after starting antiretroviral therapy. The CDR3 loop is CASSQEVGGSNTGELFF. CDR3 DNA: TGTGCCAGCAGCCAAGAAGTTGGGGGTTCTAACACCGGGGAGCTGTTTTTT.